A selection of T cell receptor beta chains follows, all from one sample in a study of T cell repertoires in cytomegalovirus infection. TCRdb used MiXCR to reprocess the reads, holding one entry per CDR3 protein. Of hundreds of thousands of distinct CDR3 sequences listed, roughly a quarter are singletons. Sequenced material: CD8+ T cells from PBMCs. These TCRs come from a human donor in good health (CMV status not recorded). Some clones in this sample may be carry-over from other donors' samples. The CDR3 runs from the conserved cysteine through the conserved F or W. A D gene is named only where the DNA matches it firmly. Clone size, where shown, is once, few, many, or a class for clones that have expanded.

D | J | size | V | DNA | CDR3
. | TRBJ2-7 | few | TRBV6-6 | TGTGCCACGATAGCGGAACTATCCTACGAGCAGTACTTC | CATIAELSYEQYF
. | TRBJ1-4 | . | TRBV6-8 | TGTGCCAGCAGTTACTCTTTACCCGAGCGGACTAATGAAAAACTGTTTTTT | CASSYSLPERTNEKLFF
. | TRBJ2-7 | . | TRBV4-1 | TGCGCCAGCAGCCGAATGATCCTTGACGAGCAGTACTTC | CASSRMILDEQYF
. | TRBJ1-1 | many | TRBV7-6 | TGTGCCAGCAGTCAACGGGGGAACACTGAAGCTTTCTTT | CASSQRGNTEAFF
. | TRBJ1-5 | few | TRBV6-5 | TGTGCCAGCAGTTACACCTCAGGGAATCAGCCCCAGCATTTT | CASSYTSGNQPQHF
. | TRBJ2-3 | few | TRBV12-3/TRBV12-4 | TGTGCCAGCAGTTTACGCTCGGACCGAGATACGCAGTATTTT | CASSLRSDRDTQYF
TRBD2 | TRBJ2-7 | few | TRBV6-5 | TGTGCCAGCAGTCTCGGACTAGGGGATGAGCAGTACTTC | CASSLGLGDEQYF
. | TRBJ2-1 | . | TRBV20-1 | TGCAGTGCTGCGCGTCTAAGCTCCTACAATGAGCAGTTCTTC | CSAARLSSYNEQFF
TRBD1 | TRBJ2-3 | many | TRBV28 | TGTGCCAGCAGTTTCGGACAGGGAACGTCAGATACGCAGTATTTT | CASSFGQGTSDTQYF
. | TRBJ2-5 | few | TRBV12-3/TRBV12-4 | TGTGCCAGCAGTTTAGCGGGGGGTTGGTACCAAGAGACCCAGTACTTC | CASSLAGGWYQETQYF
TRBD1 | TRBJ2-5 | many | TRBV7-2 | TGTGCCAGCAGCTTTTTGGGGGACAGGGGAGTGTGGGAGACCCAGTACTTC | CASSFLGDRGVWETQYF
TRBD1 | TRBJ2-3 | few | TRBV9 | TGTGCCAGCAGCGCTCCGGGACAGGGGGCGTATACGCAGTATTTT | CASSAPGQGAYTQYF
. | TRBJ1-1 | . | TRBV27 | TGTGCCAGCAGCCCTGAGGGGGACGCTGAAGCTTTCTTT | CASSPEGDAEAFF
TRBD1 | TRBJ1-2 | . | TRBV14 | TGTGCCAGCAGCCAACGCACAGGGGGAAGAGGCTACACCTTC | CASSQRTGGRGYTF
. | TRBJ2-2 | . | TRBV6-8 | TGTGCCGCCATGGGGCCGTACACCGGGGAGCTGTTTTTT | CAAMGPYTGELFF
. | TRBJ1-5 | few | TRBV20-1 | TGCAGTCTCTTGACCGGAGACACATACCCGGTGGCCCAGCATTTT | CSLLTGDTYPVAQHF